A single T cell receptor beta chain is shown here with its context. The antigen remains unidentified. With 4 bases clipped from V and 1 base from J, the junction kept 11 bases outside the gene matches. Germline CDR1 reads SNHLY; CDR2 reads FYNNEI. The CDR3 length is 17 residues. Libraries were prepared by immunoSEQ multiplex PCR; TCRdb keeps only in-frame clonotypes and omits some of them. The sample consists of over 40,000 clones, roughly 91% of them appearing once. The record originates from a study of graft-versus-host responses after intestinal transplantation. Study-wide context: Each of the recipients got a multivisceral, liver-intestinal, or isolated intestinal transplant. Every recipient had anti-thymocyte globulin induction and approximately 3 years of tacrolimus plus steroids. Whole-study findings and limits: Individuals carrying graft-donor T cell macrochimerism showed high graft-versus-host to host-versus-graft clonal ratios in allografts. The recipient marrow held GvH clones, and some of them showed up first in ileum or blood.

The source of this sequence is a human patient who received an intestinal transplant, so some T cells may come from the graft donor. The genes are TRBV2 and TRBJ2-3; 7 nucleotides align to TRBD1. This sample comprised PBMCs, obtained 786 days after a first intestinal transplant, on the day of a second. The CDR3 DNA sequence: TGTGCCAGCAGTGCATTAACAGGGGCCGAGGGCACAGATACGCAGTATTTT. Residues: CASSALTGAEGTDTQYF.